A selection of T cell receptor beta chains follows, all from one sample in a study of shared clonotypes between healthy human individuals. Sequenced by immunoSEQ multiplex PCR; TCRdb stores in-frame clones only, minus some. The sample consists of about 2 million clones, roughly 95% of them appearing once. The sequenced sample consisted of naive CD8+ T cells sorted from blood. All receptors come from a man aged 18 to 35 in good health. Each CDR3 is given with its conserved first and last residue. The D gene is left open where the match is weak. The size field is filled for only some rows; it gives once, few, many or a size class.

size,J,V,D,DNA,CDR3
.,TRBJ1-3,TRBV7-9,.,TGTGCCAGCAGCTTAGTTGGTGGGAACACCATATATTTT,CASSLVGGNTIYF
.,TRBJ2-3,TRBV4-1,.,TGCGCCAGCAGCCAAGGGGGGCCGCTCGCTAGCACAGATACGCAGTATTTT,CASSQGGPLASTDTQYF
.,TRBJ1-5,TRBV30,.,TGTGCCTGGAGTGTACAAGGGGTTCAGCCCCAGCATTTT,CAWSVQGVQPQHF
.,TRBJ2-7,TRBV5-6,.,TGTGCCAGCAGCGGGGGACTGGAGTACGAGCAGTACTTC,CASSGGLEYEQYF
.,TRBJ1-2,TRBV27,TRBD1,TGTGCCAGCAGTTTACTGGGACAGGGCGGCTACACCTTC,CASSLLGQGGYTF
.,TRBJ2-7,TRBV2,TRBD2,TGTGCCAGCAGGCCGGCGGGGGAACTTTATAGGGAGCAGTACTTC,CASRPAGELYREQYF
once,TRBJ2-3,TRBV28,.,TGTGCCAGCAGTTGGCAGGGGACGAGCACAGATACGCAGTATTTT,CASSWQGTSTDTQYF
.,TRBJ1-1,TRBV5-6,.,TGTGCCAGCAGCTTGTTCCAGGTCCCTGAAGCTTTCTTT,CASSLFQVPEAFF
.,TRBJ2-3,TRBV4-1,TRBD2,TGCGCCAGCAGTCGACTAGCGGGGGGGAACACAGATACGCAGTATTTT,CASSRLAGGNTDTQYF
once,TRBJ2-3,TRBV7-9,.,TGTGCCAGCAGCTTCCCGATGGGCACAGATACGCAGTATTTT,CASSFPMGTDTQYF
.,TRBJ1-2,TRBV6-5,.,TGTGCCAGCAGAGACCCGGGGCACGGAGGCTACACCTTC,CASRDPGHGGYTF
.,TRBJ2-3,TRBV5-4,.,TGTGCCAGCAGCTTTCCGGGAGTTGCGATCACCAGGGGCACAGATACGCAGTATTTT,CASSFPGVAITRGTDTQYF
.,TRBJ2-7,TRBV30,.,TGTGCCTGGAGTTCTGACGAAACTTACGAGCAGTACTTC,CAWSSDETYEQYF
once,TRBJ2-5,TRBV2,TRBD2,TGTGCCAGCATCCCGACAGCGGGGGAGGATCGAGAGACCCAGTACTTC,CASIPTAGEDRETQYF
.,TRBJ2-3,TRBV5-1,TRBD1,TGCGCCAGCAGCTTCTTTGGGACAGCCGGAGATACGCAGTATTTT,CASSFFGTAGDTQYF
.,TRBJ2-1,TRBV4-1,.,TGCGCCAGCAGCCCCCCAGTTTTGAGAGTTGACAATGAGCAGTTCTTC,CASSPPVLRVDNEQFF
.,TRBJ2-7,TRBV6-1,.,TGTGCCAGCAGTGGTTGGGCAGGGGCCTACGAGCAGTACTTC,CASSGWAGAYEQYF
.,TRBJ2-1,TRBV29-1,TRBD1,TGCAGCGTAGGGACAGGCTTAACCAATGAGCAGTTCTTC,CSVGTGLTNEQFF
.,TRBJ2-1,TRBV4-2,TRBD2,TGTGCCAGCAGGAGCGGGGGGGCCGACAATGAGCAGTTCTTC,CASRSGGADNEQFF
.,TRBJ2-5,TRBV19,.,TGTGCCAGTAGTAAACCTCAAGAGACCCAGTACTTC,CASSKPQETQYF
.,TRBJ1-2,TRBV9,.,TGTGCCAGCAGCGCCGCGGAATCACGTGGCTACACCTTC,CASSAAESRGYTF
.,TRBJ2-3,TRBV5-4,.,TGTGCCAGCAGCTTGGTGTCCAGGGGGGGAGATACGCAGTATTTT,CASSLVSRGGDTQYF
.,TRBJ1-5,TRBV5-4,.,TGTGCCAGCAGCTTAAGCCTGGCGGGAAAGCCCCAGCATTTT,CASSLSLAGKPQHF
.,TRBJ2-7,TRBV7-3,.,TGTGCCAGCAGCTGGGACGTCTCCTACGAGCAGTACTTC,CASSWDVSYEQYF
once,TRBJ2-1,TRBV7-3,.,TGTGCCAGCAGCTTAGGAACCTACAATGAGCAGTTCTTC,CASSLGTYNEQFF
.,TRBJ2-1,TRBV9,.,TGTGCCAGCACCCGTGATGGGGTTGAGCAGTTCTTC,CASTRDGVEQFF
.,TRBJ2-2,TRBV7-6,TRBD2,TGTGCCAGCAGCTTAGGCGGGGGTCACACCGGGGAGCTGTTTTTT,CASSLGGGHTGELFF
.,TRBJ2-1,TRBV6-1,TRBD2,TGTGCGGGGGGGGAATACTCCTACAATGAGCAGTTCTTC,CAGGEYSYNEQFF
.,TRBJ2-1,TRBV13,.,TGTGCCAGCAGCTTAAATGCGGCTGAGCAGTTCTTC,CASSLNAAEQFF